A single T cell receptor beta chain is shown here with its context. The source of the sample is a study of T cell changes during pregnancy in multiple sclerosis. TCRdb's copy holds only in-frame clones and misses some; the assay was immunoSEQ multiplex PCR. This table holds 25,000 to 35,000 clones, about 93% found once. Germline V gene data show CDR1 as SGDLS and CDR2 as YYNGEE. V dropped 4 bases and J dropped 9; count of bases not matched to a gene: 14. The CDR3 loop spans 15 amino acids. The input for sequencing was CD8+ T cells from peripheral blood mononuclear cells, taken before pregnancy. This clonotype was sampled from a female donor with multiple sclerosis, enrolled in a pregnancy study. The chain employs TRBV9 and TRBJ2-7, with 9 bases aligning to TRBD2. CDR3 in DNA: TGTGCCAGCAGCCCGACCGGGACTAGCCTAATTCTGCAGTACTTC. This sequence encodes CASSPTGTSLILQYF.